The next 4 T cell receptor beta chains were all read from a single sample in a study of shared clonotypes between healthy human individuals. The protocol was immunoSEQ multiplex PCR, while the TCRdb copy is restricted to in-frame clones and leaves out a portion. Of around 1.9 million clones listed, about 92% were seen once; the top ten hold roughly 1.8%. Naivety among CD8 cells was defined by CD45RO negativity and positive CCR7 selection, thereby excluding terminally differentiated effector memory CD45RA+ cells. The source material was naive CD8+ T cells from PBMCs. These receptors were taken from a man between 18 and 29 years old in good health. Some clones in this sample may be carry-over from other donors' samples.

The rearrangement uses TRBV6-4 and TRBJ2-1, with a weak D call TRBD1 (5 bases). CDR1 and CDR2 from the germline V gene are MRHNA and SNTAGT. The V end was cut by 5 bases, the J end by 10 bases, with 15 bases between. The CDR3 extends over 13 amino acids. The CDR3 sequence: CASSPTLWGEQFF. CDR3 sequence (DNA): TGTGCCAGCAGTCCTACCCTATGGGGCGAGCAGTTCTTC.

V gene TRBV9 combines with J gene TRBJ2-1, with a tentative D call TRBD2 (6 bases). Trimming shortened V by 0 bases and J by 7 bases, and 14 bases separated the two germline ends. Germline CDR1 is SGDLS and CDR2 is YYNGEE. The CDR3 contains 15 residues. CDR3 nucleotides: TGTGCCAGCAGCGTAGAACTAGCCCTTATGAATGAGCAGTTCTTC. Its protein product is CASSVELALMNEQFF.

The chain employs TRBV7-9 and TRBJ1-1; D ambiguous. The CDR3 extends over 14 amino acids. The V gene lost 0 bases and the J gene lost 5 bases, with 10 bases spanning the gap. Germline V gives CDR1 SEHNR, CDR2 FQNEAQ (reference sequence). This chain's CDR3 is CASSLASSGTEAFF. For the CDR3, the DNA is TGTGCCAGCAGCTTAGCGTCCTCGGGTACTGAAGCTTTCTTT.

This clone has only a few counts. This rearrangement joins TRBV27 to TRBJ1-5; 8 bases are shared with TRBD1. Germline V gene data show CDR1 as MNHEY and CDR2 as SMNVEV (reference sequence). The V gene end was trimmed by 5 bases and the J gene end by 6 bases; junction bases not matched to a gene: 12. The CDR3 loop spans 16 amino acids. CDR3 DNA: TGTGCCAGCAGTCCGTCAGGGGGCGAAGTGGGTCAGCCCCAGCATTTT. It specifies CASSPSGGEVGQPQHF.